This T cell receptor beta chain was captured in a study of CD4 T cells in relation to SARS-CoV-2 and coronaviruses. Regarding the study as a whole: Pre-pandemic and post-infection samples never came from the same donor.

Clones were read by immunoSEQ multiplex PCR, and TCRdb kept only the in-frame ones, dropping some. The sample lists some 16,000 clones, 80% to 85% occurring once. Trimming cost V 3 bases and J 4 bases; bases outside gene matches: 4. The CDR3 extends over 15 amino acids. Germline V gene data show CDR1 as SGHDN and CDR2 as FVKESK. The unexposed donors gave CD4+ T cells in about 2011-2018, prior to COVID-19. CD4+ T cells were isolated from the cells after 10 days of culture. Testing used SARS-CoV-2 S/N and four cold-coronavirus spikes on unexposed-donor CD4+ T cells, cells permitting. Cultures held more than 1.5 million PBMCs per well with roughly 10 IU/ml IL-2. With respect to this clone: Its specificity is unknown.

The sequencing input was CD4+ T cells from PBMCs, cultured in vitro. The chain has TRBV14 and TRBJ2-2; TRBD1 aligns across 8 bases. The source of this sequence is a human donor in good health. CDR3 amino acids: CASSHDRGFTGELFF. DNA of the CDR3: TGTGCCAGCAGCCACGACAGGGGTTTCACCGGGGAGCTGTTTTTT.